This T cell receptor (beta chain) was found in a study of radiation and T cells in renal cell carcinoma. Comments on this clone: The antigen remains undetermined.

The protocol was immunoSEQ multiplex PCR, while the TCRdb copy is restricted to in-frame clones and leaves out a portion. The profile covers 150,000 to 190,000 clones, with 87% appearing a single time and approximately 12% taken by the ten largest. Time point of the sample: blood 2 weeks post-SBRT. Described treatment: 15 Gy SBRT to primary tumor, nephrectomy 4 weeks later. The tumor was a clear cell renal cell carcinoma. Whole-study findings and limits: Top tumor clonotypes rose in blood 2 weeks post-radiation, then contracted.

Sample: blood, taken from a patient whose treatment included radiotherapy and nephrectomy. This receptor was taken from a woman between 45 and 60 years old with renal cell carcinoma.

CDR3 coding DNA: TGCGCCAGCAGCCAAGTAGGAGCGGGGGGGCCGGATACGCAGTATTTT. Translating gives CASSQVGAGGPDTQYF. The rearrangement links TRBV4-1 to TRBJ2-3; 10 bases line up with TRBD2. Germline CDR1 is MGHRA and CDR2 is YSYEKL. The CDR3 has 16 amino acids. Germline trimming cut 1 base from V and 6 bases from J; bases unmatched to any gene: 7.